This T cell receptor beta chain originates from a study of OX40 agonist ivuxolimab in advanced cancers. Study-level points and caveats: Clonal expansion by week 6 occurred in CD4+ and CD8+ blood T cells (at 0.1 to 3.0 mg/kg).

Trimming at V came to 3 bases and at J to 3 bases, leaving 5 bases not matched to a gene. Germline V gene data show CDR1 as MDHEN and CDR2 as SYDVKM. The CDR3 extends over 14 amino acids. Profiling relied on immunoSEQ multiplex PCR, and the TCRdb table lists in-frame clones only, not all of them. The sample holds 50,000 to 70,000 clones, roughly 90% seen once. Comments on this clone: Its antigen is undetermined.

The receptor was derived from an adult with an advanced solid tumor such as melanoma, head and neck, liver or kidney cancer. Here the sequenced sample was CD4+ or CD8+ T cells sorted from blood, taken in a trial of the OX40 agonist ivuxolimab. V and J are TRBV28 and TRBJ2-7, with 7 nucleotides matching TRBD2. The CDR3 sequence: CASSFGSSGYEQYF. CDR3 bases: TGTGCCAGCAGTTTCGGTTCTAGCGGCTACGAGCAGTACTTC. The whole variable domain, filled in from reference TRBV28 and TRBJ2-7, reads DVKVTQSSRYLVKRTGEKVFLECVQDMDHENMFWYRQDPGLGLRLIYFSYDVKMKEKGDIPEGYSVSREKKERFSLILESASTNQTSMYLCASSFGSSGYEQYFGPGTRLTVT.